The 2 T cell receptor beta chains reported below all come from one sample, sequenced in a study of tumor and adjacent non-tumor tissue in lung cancer listed by TCRdb under 2018. Libraries were prepared through multiplex PCR. Sequencing instrument: Illumina HiSeq 2500. TCRbeta libraries were constructed through three rounds of nested PCR with primers (Table S4) according to protocols adapted from ARM-PCR. TCRdb applied fastp at Q25 and MiXCR to the public reads, then kept only in-frame beta chains. Every CDR3 protein is listed once, alongside the most common genes and DNA of its rows. Here the sample has some 70,000 distinct CDR3 sequences; around 70% occur a single time. The ten largest clones add up to about 30% of the sample. Bulk unsorted tissue served as the source for RNA extraction, and RNA quality was assessed using a NanoDrop ND-1000 and an Agilent 2100. Distant non-tumor tissue taken more than 3 cm from the tumor edge was used as the normal lung sample.

Sample: distant non-tumor lung tissue. These receptors were collected from a woman aged 45-60 years with non-small cell lung cancer.

About this clonotype itself: It may be a read error: a sequence one base away is much more abundant. The rearrangement uses TRBV20-1 and TRBJ1-1; a possible D gene is TRBD1 (6 bases). V dropped 8 bases and J dropped 4 bases, with 17 bases sitting between them. The CDR3 consists of 13 residues. Germline V lookup: CDR1 DFQATT, CDR2 SNEGSKA (reference sequence). The CDR3, as DNA: TGCAGTACTTCCCAGGGGTTATCCACTGAAGCTTTCTTT. Residues: CSTSQGLSTEAFF.

Of note for this clonotype: An end of the junction differs from the germline gene, which may be a read error. J is TRBJ2-3 and V is TRBV4-1; 12 bases are shared with TRBD2. Germline CDR1 and CDR2: MGHRA and YSYEKL. This CDR3 has 16 residues. The CDR3 nucleotides read TGCGCCAGTAGCCCCACACTAGCGGGAGGCACAGATACGCATTATTTT. Its protein is CASSPTLAGGTDTHYF.